The 29 T cell receptor beta chains below all came from one sample that was sequenced in a study of T-cell reconstitution after alpha-beta-depleted transplantation in children. Molecular barcoding with unique molecular identifiers was used for the TCRbeta library. TCRdb re-analysed the PCR reads in MiXCR, keeping a single row per CDR3 protein. The table shows 250,000 to 300,000 distinct CDR3 sequences, with more than 8% occurring only once. The sequencing here drew on PBMCs from the stem cell graft donor, taken from the stem cell graft. These TCRs come from a human donor who donated a stem cell graft to a child with SCID.

The table lists this clonotype with many counts. The chain has TRBV3-1 and TRBJ1-1, with 7 bases that match TRBD1. The CDR3 totals 15 residues. CDR1 and CDR2 from the germline V gene are LGHDT and YNNKEL (reference sequence). The ends lost 5 bases at V and 1 base at J; junction bases unmatched: 7. The CDR3 protein is CASSYPGQRNTEAFF. The CDR3 nucleotides are TGTGCCAGCAGCTATCCGGGACAGAGGAACACTGAAGCTTTCTTT.

The V call is TRBV5-1, the J call TRBJ2-2; possibly TRBD2 for D (7 bases). Germline-derived CDR1 and CDR2 are SGHRS and YFSETQ. The CDR3 spans 15 residues. Between the trimmed V and J ends, which lost 0 bases and 5 bases, there was a span of 11 bases. CDR3 protein: CASSLEQGGTGELFF. CDR3 DNA: TGCGCCAGCAGCTTGGAACAGGGAGGGACCGGGGAGCTGTTTTTT.

This rearrangement joins TRBV6-6 to TRBJ2-1; D unresolved. Germline loops: CDR1 MNHNY, CDR2 SVGAGI (reference sequence). V gave up 5 bases and J gave up 10 bases, with 12 bases separating them. This CDR3 has 12 residues. CDR3 nucleotide sequence: TGTGCCAGCAGTCTCTCCTCCCCGGAGCAGTTCTTC. This encodes CASSLSSPEQFF.

This clonotype was detected only a few times. This sequence joins TRBV12-3 or TRBV12-4 and TRBJ2-2; D might be TRBD1 or TRBD2, each matching 6 bases. The V end lost 7 bases, the J end lost 7 bases, and 25 bases lay between the germline ends. The CDR3 has 17 residues. The CDR3 region is CASTLDGSGGEGGELFF. In nucleotides, the CDR3 is TGTGCCAGCACCCTAGACGGCTCCGGGGGCGAGGGCGGGGAGCTGTTTTTT.

The CDR3, as DNA: TGTGCCAGCAGTGGGACAGGGGACACCGGGGAGCTGTTTTTT. Protein product: CASSGTGDTGELFF. J is TRBJ2-2 and V is TRBV2, with 9 nucleotides matching TRBD1. Trimming took 4 bases from V and 3 from J; bases not matched to a gene: 0. Germline-derived CDR1 and CDR2 are SNHLY and FYNNEI. This CDR3 spans 14 amino acids. The complete variable domain, with remaining parts taken from reference TRBV2 and TRBJ2-2, reads EPEVTQTPSHQVTQMGQEVILRCVPISNHLYFYWYRQILGQKVEFLVSFYNNEISEKSEIFDDQFSVERPDGSNFTLKIRSTKLEDSAMYFCASSGTGDTGELFFGEGSRLTVL.

This clonotype was recorded at least ten times. The genes are TRBV13 and TRBJ2-2, with D unclear. This CDR3 has 14 amino acids. Germline values: CDR1 PRHDT, CDR2 FYEKMQ (reference sequence). With 5 bases removed from V and 4 bases from J, the gap between germline ends came to 11 bases. In DNA, the CDR3 is TGTGCCAGCAGCCAACCGGGTTCCACCGGGGAGCTGTTTTTT. Protein product: CASSQPGSTGELFF.

The chain uses TRBV7-9 and TRBJ2-7; D ambiguous. V was pared by 1 base and J by 3 bases, with 7 bases between. CDR1 SEHNR and CDR2 FQNEAQ come from the germline V gene (reference sequence). The CDR3 totals 13 residues. As DNA, the CDR3 is TGTGCCAGCAGCTTAGTACCAGACTACGAGCAGTACTTC. Encoded protein: CASSLVPDYEQYF.

This clonotype was seen ten or more times. The J gene is TRBJ2-2, the V gene TRBV9, with 10 bases fitting TRBD1. Germline lookup yields CDR1 SGDLS and CDR2 YYNGEE. The CDR3 spans 19 residues. The V and J ends lost 3 bases and 5 bases, in that order; junction bases with no gene match: 16. The CDR3 reads CASSARQQGQGFLTGELFF. The CDR3 DNA is TGTGCCAGCAGCGCCCGCCAACAGGGACAGGGGTTCCTTACCGGGGAGCTGTTTTTT.

This clonotype occurred many times. This chain's CDR3 is CSAATNTEAFF. CDR3 nucleotides: TGCAGTGCGGCCACAAACACTGAAGCTTTCTTT. The chain carries TRBV20-1 and TRBJ1-1; no clear D. Germline assignment: CDR1 DFQATT and CDR2 SNEGSKA (reference sequence). CDR3 size: 11 residues. V lost 6 bases and J lost 2, with 7 bases in between.

The chain is built from TRBV25-1 and TRBJ2-1; perhaps TRBD1 as D (5 bases). The CDR3 runs 14 residues. The germline V gene encodes CDR1 MGHDK and CDR2 SYGVNS. V lost 2 bases and J lost 4, with 9 bases in between. The CDR3 loop is CASSETTVYNEQFF. The CDR3, as DNA: TGTGCCAGCAGTGAAACGACAGTTTACAATGAGCAGTTCTTC. The variable domain in full, with the rest retrieved from reference TRBV25-1 and TRBJ2-1, is EADIYQTPRYLVIGTGKKITLECSQTMGHDKMYWYQQDPGMELHLIHYSYGVNSTEKGDLSSESTVSRIRTEHFPLTLESARPSHTSQYLCASSETTVYNEQFFGPGTRLTVL.

This clonotype was observed a few times. This sequence joins TRBV7-9 and TRBJ2-1, with TRBD1 as a possible D gene (6 bases). Trimming left V 4 bases short and J 5 bases short, with 15 bases between. CDR1 SEHNR and CDR2 FQNEAQ come from the germline V gene (reference sequence). CDR3 length: 15 amino acids. CDR3 bases: TGTGCCAGCAGCTCAACAGGGCCAGGCCACAATGAGCAGTTCTTC. Translation gives CASSSTGPGHNEQFF.

This clonotype occurred a few times. This chain joins TRBV5-1 and TRBJ2-7; the match to TRBD1 covers 7 bases. Looked up from germline, CDR1 is SGHRS and CDR2 is YFSETQ. The CDR3 totals 14 residues. V lost 2 bases and J lost 2; bases outside the gene matches: 4. This chain's CDR3 is CASSLRGLPYEQYF. CDR3 nucleotides: TGCGCCAGCAGCTTAAGGGGGCTTCCCTACGAGCAGTACTTC.

The chain employs TRBV3-1 and TRBJ2-2, with 10 nucleotides matching TRBD2. CDR1 LGHDT and CDR2 YNNKEL come from the germline V gene (reference sequence). The CDR3 totals 17 residues. The V gene end was trimmed by 3 bases and the J gene end by 7 bases; junction bases not matched to a gene: 11. The CDR3 region is CASSQSLAGVAIGELFF. CDR3 nucleotide sequence: TGTGCCAGCAGCCAGTCCCTAGCGGGGGTTGCGATCGGGGAGCTGTTTTTT.

Many counts were recorded for this clonotype. V is TRBV20-1 and J is TRBJ2-7, with D uncertain. Germline assignment: CDR1 DFQATT and CDR2 SNEGSKA (reference sequence). Trimming took off 0 bases at V and 2 bases at J, with 11 bases between the two ends. CDR3 size: 14 residues. The CDR3 is CSARDSRSTYEQYF. The DNA for the CDR3 is TGCAGTGCTAGAGACAGTCGGTCGACCTACGAGCAGTACTTC.

This clonotype was counted only a few times. The chain carries TRBV19 and TRBJ2-6; TRBD1 or TRBD2 may be the D gene (5 bases each). Trimming removed 5 bases at V and 4 bases at J, with 12 bases between. The germline CDR1 and CDR2 sequences are LNHDA and SQIVND (reference sequence). The CDR3 is made up of 15 amino acids. CDR3 residues: CASSPGTLGANVLTF. In DNA, the CDR3 is TGTGCCAGTAGTCCCGGGACCTTGGGGGCCAACGTCCTGACTTTC.

This clonotype was counted many times. This rearrangement joins TRBV12-3 or TRBV12-4 to TRBJ1-1; a possible D gene is TRBD1 (6 bases). The CDR3 length is 15 residues. The ends were cut back, 6 bases at V and 1 base at J, with 15 bases in the middle. The CDR3, as DNA: TGTGCCAGCAGACAAGCACAGGGTTGGAACACTGAAGCTTTCTTT. Translation: CASRQAQGWNTEAFF.

The V call is TRBV7-2, the J call TRBJ1-6; 8 bases fit TRBD1. The V gene end was trimmed by 4 bases and the J gene end by 2 bases; junction bases not matched to a gene: 1. Germline loops: CDR1 SGHTA, CDR2 FQGNSA. The CDR3 consists of 15 residues. Written as DNA, the CDR3 is TGTGCCAGCAGCTCGGACAGGGCCTATAATTCACCCCTCCACTTT. As protein: CASSSDRAYNSPLHF.

This clonotype was detected many times. This chain connects TRBV5-1 to TRBJ1-1; unclear D gene. CDR1 SGHRS and CDR2 YFSETQ come from the germline V gene. Trimming stripped 6 bases from V and 1 base from J, with 13 bases between. The CDR3 length is 14 residues. The CDR3 DNA follows: TGCGCCAGCAAGTTGATGTCCTCGAACACTGAAGCTTTCTTT. Its protein product is CASKLMSSNTEAFF.

The CDR3 reads CSVAQGSGANVLTF. The CDR3 nucleotides are TGCAGCGTTGCACAGGGGTCTGGGGCCAACGTCCTGACTTTC. The chain is built from TRBV29-1 and TRBJ2-6; 7 bases are a match to TRBD1. V shed 4 bases, J shed 1 base, and the junction held 1 base outside the gene matches. The CDR3 consists of 14 residues. CDR1 is SQVTM, CDR2 ANQGSEA, per germline.

In this sample, this clonotype turned up many times. This chain uses TRBV18 with TRBJ2-5, with TRBD1 matching 7 bases. The CDR3 has 14 residues. V lost 4 bases, J lost 1 base, and 3 bases stayed unmatched. CDR1 KGHSH and CDR2 LQKENI come from the germline V gene. This CDR3 reads CASSRQGSQETQYF. The DNA for the CDR3 is TGTGCCAGCTCACGACAGGGATCCCAAGAGACCCAGTACTTC.

This clonotype appeared many times. The chain links TRBV6-1 to TRBJ2-4; D unclear. Germline V gene lookup returns CDR1 MNHNS and CDR2 SASEGT. V gave up 2 bases and J gave up 6 bases, with 5 bases separating them. CDR3 size: 12 residues. The CDR3 loop is CASSELGNIQYF. In DNA form, the CDR3 reads TGTGCCAGCAGTGAACTAGGAAACATTCAGTACTTC.

This clonotype was counted ten times or more. The chain is built from TRBV19 and TRBJ2-2, with 12 bases aligning to TRBD1. CDR1 LNHDA and CDR2 SQIVND come from the germline V gene (reference sequence). The trim removed 6 bases at V and 6 bases at J, leaving 8 bases unmatched. The CDR3 is made up of 16 amino acids. The CDR3 coding sequence is TGTGCCAGTAGGAGGGGACAGGGGGCTTCGGCCGGGGAGCTGTTTTTT. Its protein is CASRRGQGASAGELFF.

This clonotype was detected many times. V usage is TRBV3-1 and J usage is TRBJ2-3; tentatively, D is TRBD2 (7 bases). CDR3 length equals 15 residues. The V end lost 1 base, the J end lost 6 bases, and 14 bases lay between the germline ends. Germline V gene lookup returns CDR1 LGHDT and CDR2 YNNKEL (reference sequence). The CDR3 spells CASSQVGGGLDTQYF. CDR3 DNA sequence: TGTGCCAGCAGCCAAGTAGGGGGGGGCCTCGATACGCAGTATTTT.

This clonotype was observed a few times. This chain uses TRBV9 with TRBJ2-2; TRBD1 aligns across 7 bases. CDR1 SGDLS and CDR2 YYNGEE come from the germline V gene. Trimming took 3 bases from V and 2 from J; bases not matched to a gene: 4. The CDR3 sequence is 15 residues long. The CDR3 DNA is TGTGCCAGCAGCGCCGGGACAGCAAACACCGGGGAGCTGTTTTTT. Its translation is CASSAGTANTGELFF.

This clonotype showed up just a few times. The rearrangement uses TRBV11-3 and TRBJ2-1, with 9 bases fitting TRBD2. Looked up from germline, CDR1 is SGHNT and CDR2 is YENEEA. The length of the CDR3 is 17 residues. The V segment lost 1 base and the J segment 9 bases; nucleotides outside the gene matches: 13. As DNA, the CDR3 is TGTGCCAGCAGCTTAGTTTCCGGCGGGGGGGCCGGAGTTGAGCAGTTCTTC. It codes for CASSLVSGGGAGVEQFF.

The rearrangement links TRBV10-2 to TRBJ1-4, with 8 bases identical to TRBD1. Germline trimming cut 2 bases from V and 3 bases from J; bases unmatched to any gene: 5. The CDR3 contains 16 residues. Germline V gene data show CDR1 as WSHSY and CDR2 as SAAADI. The chain's CDR3 is CASSEPAQGANEKLFF. The CDR3 nucleotides are TGCGCCAGCAGTGAGCCGGCACAGGGGGCTAATGAAAAACTGTTTTTT.

The genes are TRBV12-3 or TRBV12-4 and TRBJ1-2; possibly TRBD1 for D (5 bases). V shed 3 bases and J shed 2 bases, with 10 bases lying between them. CDR3 size: 14 residues. CDR3 residues: CASSFWGGNYGYTF. DNA for the CDR3: TGTGCCAGCAGTTTCTGGGGCGGGAACTATGGCTACACCTTC.

This clonotype appeared many times. This rearrangement joins TRBV12-3 or TRBV12-4 to TRBJ2-7; D may match TRBD1 or TRBD2 (5 bases each). This CDR3 has 14 amino acids. V shed 2 bases and J shed 6 bases, with 14 bases lying between them. The chain's CDR3 is CASSLSGRGVEQYF. The CDR3 nucleotides are TGTGCCAGCAGTTTATCGGGGAGAGGGGTCGAGCAGTACTTC.

This clonotype was picked up many times. The chain combines TRBV6-4 with TRBJ2-3; D might be TRBD1 (6 bases). The V gene's germline CDR1 is MRHNA and CDR2 SNTAGT. V dropped 2 bases and J dropped 2 bases, with 14 bases sitting between them. This CDR3 has 16 residues. For the CDR3, the DNA is TGTGCCAGCAGTGACGGGCAGGGGAGTAACACAGATACGCAGTATTTT. Its protein is CASSDGQGSNTDTQYF.